This T cell receptor (beta chain) derives from a study of blood T cell repertoires in COVID-19. Study background: Collection of acute and convalescent COVID-19 samples took place in the United States, Italy and Spain. The cDNA or gDNA used as material had been derived from T cells, B-cell-depleted T cells, or PBMCs.

Germline V gives CDR1 LGHNA, CDR2 YNFKEQ. V was trimmed by 3 bases and J by 1 base, leaving 12 bases between them. The CDR3 is 15 residues long. Per the original data handling: Quantification of nucleated cells was approximated via reference gene primer amplification. This table comes from immunoSEQ multiplex PCR, and its TCRdb copy is limited to in-frame clones, with some not included. Clone size and V and J calls were adopted from that table, with D and trimming inferred from the DNA. The data contain over 50,000 clones, around 72% of them singletons. The clonotype originates from a human donor with active or convalescent COVID-19. The donor label of this sample is uncertain. Sequenced sample: peripheral blood. The chain has TRBV4-2 and TRBJ1-1; tentative D call: TRBD1 (5 bases). As DNA, the CDR3 is TGTGCCAGCAGCCAGCGGGACGGTGCGAACACTGAAGCTTTCTTT. Its protein is CASSQRDGANTEAFF.